The clone carrying this TCR beta chain was found once. The source of the sample is a study of blood T cell repertoires in COVID-19. Overall study context: The analysed material was cDNA or gDNA that came from T cells, B-cell-depleted T cells, or PBMCs.

Assay used: immunoSEQ multiplex PCR; TCRdb lists only in-frame clones, some missing. The sample has over 90,000 clones; more than 85% are singletons. Trimming stripped 1 base from V and 1 base from J, with 16 bases between. CDR3 length equals 17 residues. CDR1 is LGHDT, CDR2 YNNKEL, per germline (reference sequence). The TCR sequence derives from a man younger than 30 with acute or convalescent COVID-19. The chain has TRBV3-1 (or the pseudogene TRBV3-2) and TRBJ1-1, with D perhaps matching TRBD1 (5 bases). The sample was peripheral blood. The CDR3 is CASSQAGGVGANTEAFF. The CDR3 DNA follows: TGTGCCAGCAGCCAAGCCGGGGGTGTAGGGGCGAACACTGAAGCTTTCTTT.